This T cell receptor beta chain was documented in a study of blood T cell repertoires in COVID-19. Looking at the study overall: Samples of COVID-19 (acute and convalescent) were obtained from the United States, Italy and Spain. T cells, B-cell-depleted T cells, or PBMCs supplied cDNA or gDNA.

Per the study methods: The authors estimated nucleated cell counts from reference gene primer amplification. The method was immunoSEQ multiplex PCR; TCRdb's version includes in-frame clones alone and lacks a portion of them. V and J calls and clone size are those listed in that table; D and trimming were worked out from the DNA. The sample holds approximately 77,000 clones, 85% to 90% seen once. The V gene lost 3 bases and the J gene lost 4 bases, with 15 bases spanning the gap. The germline V gene has CDR1 LNHDA and CDR2 SQIVND (reference sequence). The CDR3 runs 15 residues. This receptor was identified in a man in his forties or fifties with active COVID-19. The genes are TRBV19 and TRBJ2-5, with a possible D match to TRBD2 (5 bases). Sequenced input: peripheral blood. The CDR3 here is CASSIHEGLGETQYF. CDR3 sequence (DNA): TGTGCCAGTAGTATCCACGAGGGTTTAGGAGAGACCCAGTACTTC. Complete variable domain (other parts from reference TRBV19 and TRBJ2-5): DGGITQSPKYLFRKEGQNVTLSCEQNLNHDAMYWYRQDPGQGLRLIYYSQIVNDFQKGDIAEGYSVSREKKESFPLTVTSAQKNPTAFYLCASSIHEGLGETQYFGPGTRLLVL.